This entry lists 21 T cell receptor beta chains sequenced from one sample in a study of early T cells in non-severe SARS-CoV-2 infection. TCRdb re-called the 5' RACE reads with MiXCR, one entry per CDR3 protein. This sample yields about 50,000 distinct CDR3 sequences, of which under 12% are seen a single time; around 6% belongs to the top ten. Source material: whole blood. Receptors were obtained from an adult who was a healthcare worker with PCR-confirmed SARS-CoV-2 infection or an uninfected control (not recorded which).

This clonotype has a count of ten or more. The rearrangement uses TRBV11-2 and TRBJ2-2, with D possibly TRBD2 on 5 matching bases. The germline gives CDR1 SGHAT, CDR2 FQNNGV. Trimming stripped 2 bases from V and 4 bases from J, with 8 bases between. The CDR3 has 14 residues. CDR3 in DNA: TGTGCCAGCAGCTTAACTAGAGCCACCGGGGAGCTGTTTTTT. It encodes CASSLTRATGELFF.

The chain carries TRBV24-1 and TRBJ2-1; the match to TRBD2 covers 8 bases. CDR1 is KGHDR, CDR2 SFDVKD, per germline. J lost 7 bases, V lost 1 base, and 5 bases had no gene match. This CDR3 spans 15 amino acids. The DNA for the CDR3 is TGTGCCACCAGTGATTTCGGTCTAGCGGGTAATGAGCAGTTCTTC. It yields the protein CATSDFGLAGNEQFF.

Concerning this clonotype itself: A much bigger clone sits one base away, suggesting this may be a read error. The V and J genes are TRBV7-6 and TRBJ2-7; D gene unclear. The germline V gene encodes CDR1 SGHVS and CDR2 FNYEAQ. CDR3 length: 16 amino acids. In nucleotides, the CDR3 is TGTGTCAGCAGCTTAGGAGCATCTTCCAGCTCCTACGAGCAGTACTTC. This codes for CVSSLGASSSSYEQYF.

This clonotype appeared many times. The gene calls are TRBV7-3 and TRBJ2-2, with TRBD2 matching over 8 bases. Trimming took 5 bases from V and 0 from J; bases not matched to a gene: 8. CDR1 and CDR2 from the germline V gene are SGHTA and FQGTGA. The CDR3 covers 17 residues. This chain's CDR3 is CASSPNPGLANTGELFF. For the CDR3, the DNA is TGTGCCAGCAGCCCCAACCCGGGACTAGCGAACACCGGGGAGCTGTTTTTT.

This sequence joins TRBV7-9 and TRBJ2-7; no clear D. The V gene lost 0 bases and the J gene lost 2 bases, with 11 bases spanning the gap. The CDR3 totals 15 residues. CDR1 and CDR2 (germline): SEHNR, FQNEAQ (reference sequence). CDR3 protein: CASSLALGGTYEQYF. For the CDR3, the DNA is TGTGCCAGCAGCTTAGCGCTGGGCGGCACCTACGAGCAGTACTTC.

A word on this clonotype: A much bigger clone sits one base away, suggesting this may be a read error. The rearrangement links TRBV5-1 to TRBJ2-3; no reliable D call. The CDR3 contains 15 residues. CDR1 is SGHRS, CDR2 YFSETQ, per germline. Written as DNA, the CDR3 is TGCGCCAGCATCTTGGTTGGAGCGACCACAGATACGCAGTATTTT. This codes for CASILVGATTDTQYF.

The rearrangement links TRBV5-6 to TRBJ2-2; D gene uncertain. The ends were cut back, 0 bases at V and 1 base at J, with 10 bases in the middle. The CDR3 is 16 residues long. Germline V gene data show CDR1 as SGHDT and CDR2 as YYEEEE. The CDR3 sequence is CASSLVSPLNTGELFF. Written as DNA, the CDR3 is TGTGCCAGCAGCTTGGTCTCTCCCTTGAACACCGGGGAGCTGTTTTTT.

By proportion, this clonotype is large. This chain uses TRBV27 with TRBJ2-6; 7 nucleotides agree with TRBD2. V was clipped by 8 bases and J by 1 base; unmatched bases: 11. The germline CDR1 and CDR2 sequences are MNHEY and SMNVEV (reference sequence). The CDR3 covers 17 residues. As DNA, the CDR3 is TGTGCCAGCGCGGGGGACGGAAAAGGGTCTGGGGCCAACGTCCTGACTTTC. Amino acid sequence: CASAGDGKGSGANVLTF.

This clonotype came up many times. J is TRBJ1-5 and V is TRBV9; the D is unclear. Germline V gives CDR1 SGDLS, CDR2 YYNGEE. Trimming left V 0 bases short and J 6 bases short, with 10 bases between. This CDR3 has 14 residues. The CDR3 nucleotides read TGTGCCAGCAGCGTAGCCGGGCGCGGTCAGCCCCAGCATTTT. Its translation: CASSVAGRGQPQHF.

In its sample, this clonotype was seen a few times. This rearrangement joins TRBV29-1 to TRBJ2-1, with 7 bases aligning to TRBD2. Per germline, CDR1 SQVTM and CDR2 ANQGSEA. The CDR3 covers 14 residues. Trimming took 7 bases from V and 0 from J; bases not matched to a gene: 6. Written as DNA, the CDR3 is TGCAGCGCCAGGACTAGGAGCTCCTACAATGAGCAGTTCTTC. Its protein is CSARTRSSYNEQFF.

The chain recombines TRBV15 with TRBJ2-7; D perhaps matches TRBD1 (6 bases). Deletions cut 5 bases from V and 0 bases from J, with 11 bases between. In germline, CDR1 is LNHNV, CDR2 YYDKDF (reference sequence). The CDR3 spans 14 residues. CDR3 loop: CATSPGQISYEQYF. The CDR3, as DNA: TGTGCCACCAGCCCAGGACAGATCTCCTACGAGCAGTACTTC.

This clonotype was detected ten times or more. This chain uses TRBV7-2 with TRBJ2-5, with 11 nucleotides matching TRBD2. Unmatched junction bases numbered 5, after V lost 4 bases and J lost 7 bases. From germline, CDR1 is SGHTA and CDR2 FQGNSA. The CDR3 has 14 amino acids. CDR3 DNA: TGTGCCAGCAGCTCCGTGACTAGCGGGGTGACCCAGTACTTC. Translation gives CASSSVTSGVTQYF.

The sample holds many counts of this clonotype. V and J are TRBV20-1 and TRBJ1-1; 7 nucleotides match TRBD1. J was trimmed by 4 bases and V by 0 bases; bases with no gene match: 8. This CDR3 contains 15 residues. The germline gives CDR1 DFQATT, CDR2 SNEGSKA (reference sequence). CDR3 DNA sequence: TGCAGTGCTAGAGATCGCGACAGGGAACGCACTGAAGCTTTCTTT. It is translated as CSARDRDRERTEAFF.

There are a few counts of this clonotype. This chain links TRBV3-1 with TRBJ2-1; D uncertain. Germline V gives CDR1 LGHDT, CDR2 YNNKEL (reference sequence). The V end lost 9 bases, the J end lost 3 bases, and 9 bases lay between the germline ends. The CDR3 is 12 amino acids. CDR3: CASLDFYNEQFF. In nucleotides, the CDR3 is TGTGCCAGTCTTGACTTCTACAATGAGCAGTTCTTC.

This clonotype was detected ten times or more. The chain uses TRBV6-2 or TRBV6-3 and TRBJ2-2; a weak D match, TRBD2 (6 bases). Germline lookup yields CDR1 MNHEY and CDR2 SVGEGT. The CDR3 runs to 14 residues. Trimming took off 6 bases at V and 4 bases at J, with 12 bases between the two ends. CDR3 sequence: CASSRSGGTGELFF. The DNA of the CDR3 is TGTGCCAGCAGCCGCTCCGGGGGCACCGGGGAGCTGTTTTTT.

This clonotype was recorded at least ten times. The J gene is TRBJ2-7, the V gene TRBV6-4; 7 bases map to TRBD2. V was clipped by 6 bases and J by 5 bases; unmatched bases: 7. CDR1 MRHNA and CDR2 SNTAGT come from the germline V gene. The CDR3 length is 13 residues. In DNA form, the CDR3 reads TGTGCCAGCAGGATGGGACTATCGGACGAGCAGTACTTC. Amino acids: CASRMGLSDEQYF.

This clonotype occurred many times. CDR3 loop: CASSFGDRGWDTEAFF. In DNA, the CDR3 is TGTGCCAGCAGCTTTGGGGACAGGGGCTGGGACACTGAAGCTTTCTTT. The chain is built from TRBV5-6 and TRBJ1-1; 10 positions match TRBD1. The CDR3 consists of 16 residues. CDR1 and CDR2 from the germline V gene are SGHDT and YYEEEE. V shed 2 bases, J shed 3 bases, and the junction held 7 bases outside the gene matches.

There are many counts of this clonotype. CDR3 bases: TGTGCCAGCAGTGAATTGGGGGAACGGTACAATGAGCAGTTCTTC. It encodes CASSELGERYNEQFF. The chain carries TRBV2 and TRBJ2-1; D is possibly TRBD1 or TRBD2 (5 bases each). CDR1 and CDR2 (germline): SNHLY, FYNNEI. The CDR3 is 15 residues long. V lost 2 bases, J lost 4 bases, and 12 bases lay in between.

This clonotype came up many times. This sequence joins TRBV10-3 and TRBJ1-5; D unresolved. The CDR3 is 13 residues long. With 10 bases removed from V and 5 bases from J, the gap between germline ends came to 15 bases. Per the germline V gene, CDR1 is ENHRY and CDR2 is SYGVKD. The CDR3 protein is CATSRDPDQPQHF. CDR3 bases: TGTGCCACCTCACGAGACCCTGATCAGCCCCAGCATTTT.

CDR3 loop: CASSLAVGGTGELFF. In DNA, the CDR3 is TGCGCCAGCAGCTTGGCCGTCGGGGGCACCGGGGAGCTGTTTTTT. The chain links TRBV5-1 to TRBJ2-2; tentatively, D is TRBD2 (6 bases). Germline V lookup: CDR1 SGHRS, CDR2 YFSETQ. V was shortened by 0 bases and J by 4 bases, with 10 bases between the two germline ends. The CDR3 runs 15 residues.

The table lists this clonotype with many counts. The rearrangement uses TRBV2 and TRBJ2-1; 8 nucleotides agree with TRBD2. The V gene's germline CDR1 is SNHLY and CDR2 FYNNEI. This CDR3 spans 15 amino acids. Germline trimming cut 2 bases from V and 7 bases from J; bases unmatched to any gene: 7. CDR3 coding DNA: TGTGCCAGCAGTGAACCCGTCCGGGAGGGGAATGAGCAGTTCTTC. This encodes CASSEPVREGNEQFF. Full variable domain (rest looked up from reference TRBV2 and TRBJ2-1): EPEVTQTPSHQVTQMGQEVILRCVPISNHLYFYWYRQILGQKVEFLVSFYNNEISEKSEIFDDQFSVERPDGSNFTLKIRSTKLEDSAMYFCASSEPVREGNEQFFGPGTRLTVL.